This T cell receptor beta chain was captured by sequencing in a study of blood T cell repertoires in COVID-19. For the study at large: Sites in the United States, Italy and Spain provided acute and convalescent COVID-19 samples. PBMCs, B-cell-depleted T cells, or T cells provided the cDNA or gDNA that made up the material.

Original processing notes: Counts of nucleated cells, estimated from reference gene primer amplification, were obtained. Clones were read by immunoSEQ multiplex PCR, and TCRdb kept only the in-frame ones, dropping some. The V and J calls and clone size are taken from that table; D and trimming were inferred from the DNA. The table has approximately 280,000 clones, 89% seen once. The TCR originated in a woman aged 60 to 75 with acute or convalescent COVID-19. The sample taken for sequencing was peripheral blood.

The CDR3 region has the DNA TGTGCCAGCCAACCGGGACAATCACCCCTCCACTTT. Amino acids: CASQPGQSPLHF. This chain joins TRBV6-6 and TRBJ1-6, with a weak D call TRBD1 (6 bases). The germline CDR1 and CDR2 sequences are MNHNY and SVGAGI (reference sequence). Deletions cut 8 bases from V and 10 bases from J, with 12 bases between. The CDR3 sequence is 12 residues long.